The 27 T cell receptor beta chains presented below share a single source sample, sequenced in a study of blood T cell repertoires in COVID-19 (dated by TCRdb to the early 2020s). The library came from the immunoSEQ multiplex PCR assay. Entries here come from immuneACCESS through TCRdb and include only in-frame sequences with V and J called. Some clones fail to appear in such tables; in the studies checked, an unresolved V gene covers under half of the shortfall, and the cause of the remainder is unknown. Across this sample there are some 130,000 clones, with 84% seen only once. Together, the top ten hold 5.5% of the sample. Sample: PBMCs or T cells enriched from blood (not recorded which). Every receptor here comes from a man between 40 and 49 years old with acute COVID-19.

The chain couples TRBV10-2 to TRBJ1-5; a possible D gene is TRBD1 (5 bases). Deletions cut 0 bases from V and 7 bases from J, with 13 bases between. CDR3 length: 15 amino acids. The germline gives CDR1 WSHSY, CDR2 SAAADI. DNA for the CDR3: TGCGCCAGCAGTGAGTCGGGCAGGGAGGGACAGCCCCAGCATTTT. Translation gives CASSESGREGQPQHF.

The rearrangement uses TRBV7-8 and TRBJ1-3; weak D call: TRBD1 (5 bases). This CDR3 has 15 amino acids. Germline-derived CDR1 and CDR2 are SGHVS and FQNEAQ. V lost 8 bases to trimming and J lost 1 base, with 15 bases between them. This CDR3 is CASFGDSRSGNTIYF. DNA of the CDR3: TGTGCCAGCTTCGGTGACAGTCGTTCTGGAAACACCATATATTTT.

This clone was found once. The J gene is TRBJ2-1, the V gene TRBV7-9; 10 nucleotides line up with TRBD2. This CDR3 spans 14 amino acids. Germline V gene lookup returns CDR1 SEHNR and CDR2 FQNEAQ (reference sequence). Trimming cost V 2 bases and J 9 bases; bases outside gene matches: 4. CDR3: CASSLLAGVGEQFF. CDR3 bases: TGTGCCAGCAGCTTACTAGCGGGAGTCGGTGAGCAGTTCTTC.

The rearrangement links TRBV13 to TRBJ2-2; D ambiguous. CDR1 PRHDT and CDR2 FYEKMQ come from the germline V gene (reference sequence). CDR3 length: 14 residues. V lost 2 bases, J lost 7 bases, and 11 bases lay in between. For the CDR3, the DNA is TGTGCCAGCAGCTTAAATTCCCGTTTCGGGGAGCTGTTTTTT. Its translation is CASSLNSRFGELFF.

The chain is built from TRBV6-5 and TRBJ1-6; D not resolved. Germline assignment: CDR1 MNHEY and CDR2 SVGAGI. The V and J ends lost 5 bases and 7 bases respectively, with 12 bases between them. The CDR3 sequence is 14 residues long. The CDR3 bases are TGTGCCAGCAGTATACGAGACATGAATTCACCCCTCCACTTT. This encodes CASSIRDMNSPLHF.

For the CDR3, the DNA is TGTGCCAGCAGTTACCGGGGGGCTGCGGAGACCCAGTACTTC. Its protein is CASSYRGAAETQYF. The chain has TRBV6-6 and TRBJ2-5, with D tentatively TRBD2 (7 bases). This CDR3 is 14 amino acids long. In germline, CDR1 is MNHNY, CDR2 SVGAGI (reference sequence). V was shortened by 2 bases and J by 5 bases, with 12 bases between the two germline ends.

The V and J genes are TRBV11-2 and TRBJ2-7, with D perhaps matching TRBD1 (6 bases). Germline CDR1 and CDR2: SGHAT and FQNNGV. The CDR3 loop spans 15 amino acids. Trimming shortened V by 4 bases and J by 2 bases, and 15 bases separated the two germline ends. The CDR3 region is CASSSRQVGAYEQYF. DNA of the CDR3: TGTGCCAGCAGCTCTCGACAGGTGGGAGCCTACGAGCAGTACTTC.

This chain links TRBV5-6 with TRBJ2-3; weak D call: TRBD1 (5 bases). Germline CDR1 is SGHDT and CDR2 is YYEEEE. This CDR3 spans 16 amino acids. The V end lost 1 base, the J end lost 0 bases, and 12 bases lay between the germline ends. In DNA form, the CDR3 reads TGTGCCAGCAGCTTGACAGGAGCTATTAGCACAGATACGCAGTATTTT. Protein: CASSLTGAISTDTQYF.

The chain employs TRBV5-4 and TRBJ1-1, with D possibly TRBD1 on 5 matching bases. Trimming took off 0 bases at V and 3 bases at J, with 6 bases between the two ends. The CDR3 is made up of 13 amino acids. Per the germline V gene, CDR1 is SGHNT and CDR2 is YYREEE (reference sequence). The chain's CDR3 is CASSLGGDTEAFF. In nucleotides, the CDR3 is TGTGCCAGCAGCTTGGGGGGGGACACTGAAGCTTTCTTT.

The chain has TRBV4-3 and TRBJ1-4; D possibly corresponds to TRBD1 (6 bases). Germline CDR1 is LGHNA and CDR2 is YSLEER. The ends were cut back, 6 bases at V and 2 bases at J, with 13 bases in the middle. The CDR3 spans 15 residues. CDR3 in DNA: TGCGCCAGCAGAGAACAGGGCCGGACTAATGAAAAACTGTTTTTT. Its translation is CASREQGRTNEKLFF.

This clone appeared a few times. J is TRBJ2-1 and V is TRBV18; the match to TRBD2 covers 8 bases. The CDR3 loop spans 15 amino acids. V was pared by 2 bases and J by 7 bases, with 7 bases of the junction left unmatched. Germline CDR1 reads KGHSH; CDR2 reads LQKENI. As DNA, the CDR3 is TGTGCCAGCTCACCATCTGCGGGAGGACGTAATGAGCAGTTCTTC. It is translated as CASSPSAGGRNEQFF.

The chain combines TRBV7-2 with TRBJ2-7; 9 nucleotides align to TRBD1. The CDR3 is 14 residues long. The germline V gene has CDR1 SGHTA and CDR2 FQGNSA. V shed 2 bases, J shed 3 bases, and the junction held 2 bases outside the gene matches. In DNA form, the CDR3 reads TGTGCCAGCAGCTTATTGGGACAGGGCTACGAGCAGTACTTC. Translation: CASSLLGQGYEQYF.

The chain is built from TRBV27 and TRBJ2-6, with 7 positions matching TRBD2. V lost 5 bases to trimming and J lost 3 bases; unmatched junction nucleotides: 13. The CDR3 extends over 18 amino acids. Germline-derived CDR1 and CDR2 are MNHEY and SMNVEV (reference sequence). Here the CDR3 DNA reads TGTGCCAGCAGTCCGACCGGGAGGTTTACTCTTGGGGCCAACGTCCTGACTTTC. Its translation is CASSPTGRFTLGANVLTF.

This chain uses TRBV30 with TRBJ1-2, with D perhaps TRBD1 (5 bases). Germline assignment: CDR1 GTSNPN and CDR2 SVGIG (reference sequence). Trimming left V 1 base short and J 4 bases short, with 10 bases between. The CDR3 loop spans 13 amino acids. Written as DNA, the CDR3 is TGTGCCTGGAGTGGGGGACTGGTCTATGGCTACACCTTC. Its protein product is CAWSGGLVYGYTF. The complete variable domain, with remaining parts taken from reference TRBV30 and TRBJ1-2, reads SQTIHQWPATLVQPVGSPLSLECTVEGTSNPNLYWYRQAAGRGLQLLFYSVGIGQISSEVPQNLSASRPQDRQFILSSKKLLLSDSGFYLCAWSGGLVYGYTFGSGTRLTVV.

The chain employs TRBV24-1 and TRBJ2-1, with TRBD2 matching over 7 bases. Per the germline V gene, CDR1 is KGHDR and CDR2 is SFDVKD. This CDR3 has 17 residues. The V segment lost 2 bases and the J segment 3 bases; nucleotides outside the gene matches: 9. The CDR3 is CATSDSPGRAGYNEQFF. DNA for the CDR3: TGTGCCACCAGTGATTCCCCAGGGAGGGCAGGCTACAATGAGCAGTTCTTC.

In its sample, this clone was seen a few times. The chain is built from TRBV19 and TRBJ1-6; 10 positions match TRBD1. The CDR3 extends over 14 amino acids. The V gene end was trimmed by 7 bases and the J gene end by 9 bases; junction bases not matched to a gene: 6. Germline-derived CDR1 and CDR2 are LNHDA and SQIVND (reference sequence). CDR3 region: CASNRQGASSPLHF. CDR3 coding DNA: TGTGCCAGTAATCGACAGGGGGCGAGTTCACCCCTCCACTTT.

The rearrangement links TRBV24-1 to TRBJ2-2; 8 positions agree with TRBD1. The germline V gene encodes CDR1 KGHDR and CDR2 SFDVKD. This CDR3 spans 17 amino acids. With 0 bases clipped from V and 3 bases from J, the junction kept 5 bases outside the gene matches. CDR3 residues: CATSDLGTGLYTGELFF. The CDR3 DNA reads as TGTGCCACCAGTGATTTGGGGACAGGATTGTACACCGGGGAGCTGTTTTTT.

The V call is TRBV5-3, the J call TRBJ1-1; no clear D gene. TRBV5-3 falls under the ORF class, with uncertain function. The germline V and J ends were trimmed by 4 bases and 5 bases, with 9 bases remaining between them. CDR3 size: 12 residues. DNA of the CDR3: TGTGCCAGAAGCCGTCGGAGGACTGAAGCTTTCTTT. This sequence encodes CARSRRRTEAFF.

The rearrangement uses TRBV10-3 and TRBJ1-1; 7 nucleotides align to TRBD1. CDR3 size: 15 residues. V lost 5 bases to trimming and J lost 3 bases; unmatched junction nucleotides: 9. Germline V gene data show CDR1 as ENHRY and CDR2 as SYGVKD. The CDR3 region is CAISTRQGGDTEAFF. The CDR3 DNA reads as TGTGCCATCAGTACCCGACAGGGTGGGGACACTGAAGCTTTCTTT.

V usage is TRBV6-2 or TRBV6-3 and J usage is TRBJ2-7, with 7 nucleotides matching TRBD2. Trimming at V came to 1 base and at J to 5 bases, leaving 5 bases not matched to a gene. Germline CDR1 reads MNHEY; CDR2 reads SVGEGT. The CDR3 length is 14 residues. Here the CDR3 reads CASSYWAGVNEQYF. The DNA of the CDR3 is TGTGCCAGCAGTTACTGGGCGGGAGTGAACGAGCAGTACTTC.

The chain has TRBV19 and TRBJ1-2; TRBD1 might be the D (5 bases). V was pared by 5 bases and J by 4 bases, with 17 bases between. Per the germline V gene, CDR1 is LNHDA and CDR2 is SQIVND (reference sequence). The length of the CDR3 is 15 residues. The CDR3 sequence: CASSPDSLKSYGYTF. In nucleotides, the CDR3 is TGTGCCAGTAGTCCCGACAGCCTCAAGAGCTATGGCTACACCTTC.

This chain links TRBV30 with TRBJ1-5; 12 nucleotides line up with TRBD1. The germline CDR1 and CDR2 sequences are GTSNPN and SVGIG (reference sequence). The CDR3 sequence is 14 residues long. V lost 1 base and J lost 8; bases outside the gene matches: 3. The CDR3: CAWSGGQGAEPQHF. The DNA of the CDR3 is TGTGCCTGGAGTGGGGGACAGGGGGCCGAGCCCCAGCATTTT.

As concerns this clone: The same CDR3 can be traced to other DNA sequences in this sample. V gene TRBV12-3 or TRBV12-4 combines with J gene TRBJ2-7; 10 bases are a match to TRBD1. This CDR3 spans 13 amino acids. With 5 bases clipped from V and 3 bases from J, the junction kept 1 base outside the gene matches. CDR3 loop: CASSRTGGYEQYF. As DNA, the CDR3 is TGTGCCAGCAGTCGGACAGGGGGCTACGAGCAGTACTTC.

The CDR3 is CASAITDNNSPLHF. The CDR3 DNA follows: TGTGCCAGTGCCATAACGGACAATAATTCACCCCTCCACTTT. The V call is TRBV19, the J call TRBJ1-6, with a possible D match to TRBD1 (5 bases). CDR3 length: 14 residues. Trimming cost V 8 bases and J 5 bases, with 13 bases left between them. Per germline, CDR1 LNHDA and CDR2 SQIVND (reference sequence). Filled out from reference TRBV19 and TRBJ1-6, the complete variable domain reads DGGITQSPKYLFRKEGQNVTLSCEQNLNHDAMYWYRQDPGQGLRLIYYSQIVNDFQKGDIAEGYSVSREKKESFPLTVTSAQKNPTAFYLCASAITDNNSPLHFGNGTRLTVT.

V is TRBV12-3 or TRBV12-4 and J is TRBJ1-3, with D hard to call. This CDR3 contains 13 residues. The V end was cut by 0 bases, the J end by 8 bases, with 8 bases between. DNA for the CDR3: TGTGCCAGCAGTTTAGCCAGCCGGGACACCATATATTTT. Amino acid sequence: CASSLASRDTIYF.

The CDR3 nucleotides read TGTGCCAGCAGCGTAAGCGGAGGCACTGAAGCTTTCTTT. Encoded protein: CASSVSGGTEAFF. The rearrangement uses TRBV9 and TRBJ1-1; D not resolved. The CDR3 has 13 amino acids. Germline loops: CDR1 SGDLS, CDR2 YYNGEE. Trimming took 1 base from V and 4 from J, leaving 8 bases between them. The full variable domain, in which reference TRBV9 and TRBJ1-1 provide the parts outside the CDR3, is DSGVTQTPKHLITATGQRVTLRCSPRSGDLSVYWYQQSLDQGLQFLIQYYNGEERAKGNILERFSAQQFPDLHSELNLSSLELGDSALYFCASSVSGGTEAFFGQGTRLTVV.

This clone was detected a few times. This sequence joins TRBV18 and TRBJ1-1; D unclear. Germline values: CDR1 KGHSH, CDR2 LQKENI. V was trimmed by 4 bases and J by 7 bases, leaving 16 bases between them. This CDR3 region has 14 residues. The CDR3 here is CASSLDGRQVEAFF. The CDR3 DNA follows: TGTGCCAGCTCACTTGACGGCCGTCAGGTTGAAGCTTTCTTT.